This T cell receptor beta chain was recovered during a study of blood T cell repertoires in COVID-19. As processed by the authors: Amplification of reference gene primers was used by the study to estimate nucleated cell counts. Sequenced by immunoSEQ multiplex PCR; TCRdb stores in-frame clones only, minus some. V and J calls and clone size follow that table, whereas D and trimming were derived from the DNA. Of 75,000 to 100,000 clones in the sample, 85% to 90% were seen once. J lost 2 bases, V lost 7 bases, and 10 bases had no gene match. Germline V lookup: CDR1 LGHDT, CDR2 YNNKEL (reference sequence). CDR3 length: 15 amino acids.

This TCR was sampled from a human donor in a cohort sampled during active COVID-19. The chain combines TRBV3-1 (or the pseudogene TRBV3-2) with TRBJ1-2; 7 bases match TRBD1. Sequencing was done on a sample of peripheral blood. CDR3 coding DNA: TGTGCCAGCACCTCTATTGAGACAGGGAACTATGGCTACACCTTC. As protein: CASTSIETGNYGYTF.